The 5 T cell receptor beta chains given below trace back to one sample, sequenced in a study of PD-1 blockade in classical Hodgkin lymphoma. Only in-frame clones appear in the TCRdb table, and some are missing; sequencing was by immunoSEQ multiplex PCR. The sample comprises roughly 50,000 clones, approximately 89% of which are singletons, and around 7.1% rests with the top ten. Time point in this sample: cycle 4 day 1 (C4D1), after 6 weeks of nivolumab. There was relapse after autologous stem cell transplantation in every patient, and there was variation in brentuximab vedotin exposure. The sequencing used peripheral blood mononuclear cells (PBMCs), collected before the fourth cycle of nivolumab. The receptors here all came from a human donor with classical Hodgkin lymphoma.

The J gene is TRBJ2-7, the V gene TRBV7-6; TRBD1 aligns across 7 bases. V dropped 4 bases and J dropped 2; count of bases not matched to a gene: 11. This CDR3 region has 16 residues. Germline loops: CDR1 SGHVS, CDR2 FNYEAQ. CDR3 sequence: CASSSTPGTVTYEQYF. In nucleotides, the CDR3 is TGTGCCAGCAGCTCGACTCCCGGGACAGTTACCTACGAGCAGTACTTC.

The CDR3 sequence is CASSLEKGEMLYYGYTF. CDR3 DNA sequence: TGTGCCAGCAGCTTGGAAAAGGGCGAGATGCTATACTATGGCTACACCTTC. This sequence joins TRBV5-6 and TRBJ1-2, with no clear D. CDR3 length: 17 residues. V was cut by 0 bases and J by 3 bases, with 18 bases left in between. Per germline, CDR1 SGHDT and CDR2 YYEEEE. Filled out from reference TRBV5-6 and TRBJ1-2, the complete variable domain reads DAGVTQSPTHLIKTRGQQVTLRCSPKSGHDTVSWYQQALGQGPQFIFQYYEEEERQRGNFPDRFSGHQFPNYSSELNVNALLLGDSALYLCASSLEKGEMLYYGYTFGSGTRLTVV.

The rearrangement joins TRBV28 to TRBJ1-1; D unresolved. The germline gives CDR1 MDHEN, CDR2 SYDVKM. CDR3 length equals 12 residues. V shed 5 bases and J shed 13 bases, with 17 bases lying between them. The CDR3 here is CASSPPLVMGFF. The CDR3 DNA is TGTGCCAGCAGTCCCCCCCTCGTGATGGGTTTCTTT.

The CDR3 here is CASSLQTTSTNEKLFF. CDR3 nucleotides: TGCGCCAGCAGCTTACAGACTACTTCAACTAATGAAAAACTGTTTTTT. The chain couples TRBV5-1 to TRBJ1-4, with no clear D. The CDR3 runs 16 residues. Deletions cut 2 bases from V and 0 bases from J, with 11 bases between. Germline V lookup: CDR1 SGHRS, CDR2 YFSETQ. Variable domain in full (rest from reference TRBV5-1 and TRBJ1-4): KAGVTQTPRYLIKTRGQQVTLSCSPISGHRSVSWYQQTPGQGLQFLFEYFSETQRNKGNFPGRFSGRQFSNSRSEMNVSTLELGDSALYLCASSLQTTSTNEKLFFGSGTQLSVL.

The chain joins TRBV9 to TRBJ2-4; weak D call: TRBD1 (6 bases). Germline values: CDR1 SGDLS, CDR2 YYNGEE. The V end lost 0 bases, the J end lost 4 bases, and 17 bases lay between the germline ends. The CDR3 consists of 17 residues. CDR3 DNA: TGTGCCAGCAGCGTAGGGAGAGGGACAAATTCAAAAAACATTCAGTACTTC. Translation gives CASSVGRGTNSKNIQYF.